The 32 T cell receptor beta chains below come from one sample, sequenced in a study of blood T cells in healthy people across ages. The authors ran a second PCR of roughly 7 to 11 cycles using a sample-barcoded 5' primer and a J-beta primer mix. One entry per CDR3 protein results from TCRdb running MiXCR on the 5' RACE reads. The table shows 800,000 to 950,000 distinct CDR3 sequences, with around 36% occurring only once. Sequenced material: blood. These receptors came from a man aged 18 to 30 in good health.

This chain connects TRBV15 to TRBJ2-5; 10 bases map to TRBD2. This CDR3 region has 15 residues. V dropped 5 bases and J dropped 5; count of bases not matched to a gene: 8. Germline V CDR1 and CDR2: LNHNV, YYDKDF (reference sequence). CDR3 coding DNA: TGTGCCACCAGCGGAACTAGCGGGATGGATGAGACCCAGTACTTC. Translation gives CATSGTSGMDETQYF.

This clonotype was detected ten times or more. V gene TRBV4-2 combines with J gene TRBJ1-4; 8 positions match TRBD1. The CDR3 sequence is 19 residues long. CDR1 is LGHNA and CDR2 is YNFKEQ in the germline V gene. J lost 6 bases, V lost 3 bases, and 18 bases had no gene match. CDR3: CASSQADRGSGWGDEKLFF. DNA of the CDR3: TGTGCCAGCAGCCAGGCTGACAGGGGATCGGGTTGGGGGGATGAAAAACTGTTTTTT.

This chain links TRBV2 with TRBJ1-2; 7 bases are a match to TRBD1. CDR3 length: 14 residues. The junction had 6 bases not matched to a gene; V was cut back by 2 bases and J by 6 bases. Germline CDR1 and CDR2: SNHLY and FYNNEI. The CDR3 DNA reads as TGTGCCAGCAGTGAAAAGACAGGGATGGATGGCTACACCTTC. It codes for CASSEKTGMDGYTF.

CDR3 amino acids: CASSQGTGANGPVKQYF. CDR3 nucleotides: TGCGCCAGCAGCCAAGGGACAGGGGCCAACGGGCCGGTTAAGCAGTACTTC. This chain connects TRBV4-3 to TRBJ2-7, with TRBD1 matching over 9 bases. The trim removed 1 base at V and 8 bases at J, leaving 15 bases unmatched. The length of the CDR3 is 17 residues. Germline V gene lookup returns CDR1 LGHNA and CDR2 YSLEER.

The V and J genes are TRBV20-1 and TRBJ2-2; perhaps TRBD2 as D (6 bases). V lost 3 bases to trimming and J lost 6 bases, with 8 bases between them. CDR3 size: 12 residues. The germline V gene encodes CDR1 DFQATT and CDR2 SNEGSKA (reference sequence). The CDR3 region is CSARGGAGELFF. In nucleotides, the CDR3 is TGCAGTGCTAGGGGCGGGGCCGGGGAGCTGTTTTTT.

This chain uses TRBV7-2 with TRBJ2-5; D is undetermined. V lost 1 base and J lost 0, with 9 bases in between. CDR3 length: 15 amino acids. Germline lookup yields CDR1 SGHTA and CDR2 FQGNSA. The CDR3 loop is CASSLGGRNQETQYF. The CDR3 region has the DNA TGTGCCAGCAGCTTAGGCGGCAGGAACCAAGAGACCCAGTACTTC.

The rearrangement joins TRBV7-9 to TRBJ1-2, with D possibly TRBD1 on 5 matching bases. V was trimmed by 2 bases and J by 2 bases, leaving 12 bases between them. The CDR3 runs 15 residues. From germline, CDR1 is SEHNR and CDR2 FQNEAQ (reference sequence). The CDR3 DNA reads as TGTGCCAGCAGCTTACCGGGACTGGCCAACTATGGCTACACCTTC. This codes for CASSLPGLANYGYTF.

Regarding this clonotype: One end of the junction varies from germline; a read error may be responsible. The rearrangement joins TRBV24-1 to TRBJ1-5, with 7 bases identical to TRBD1. Looked up from germline, CDR1 is KGHDR and CDR2 is SFDVKD. The CDR3 extends over 14 amino acids. CDR3 loop: CAISERDRYQPQHF. DNA for the CDR3: TGTGCCATCAGTGAACGGGACAGATATCAGCCCCAGCATTTT.

The V gene is TRBV10-3, the J gene TRBJ2-5; D may be TRBD2 (5 bases). This CDR3 contains 15 residues. Germline-derived CDR1 and CDR2 are ENHRY and SYGVKD. The V gene lost 2 bases and the J gene lost 11 bases, with 21 bases spanning the gap. The CDR3 sequence: CAISEGEGRGNEQYF. For the CDR3, the DNA is TGTGCCATCAGTGAGGGCGAGGGCAGAGGCAATGAGCAGTACTTC.

This clonotype came up many times. This may stem from a read error, because a much larger clone lies one nucleotide away. V and J are TRBV20-1 and TRBJ2-1; 9 positions match TRBD2. The length of the CDR3 is 15 residues. Germline V CDR1 and CDR2: DFQATT, SNEGSKA (reference sequence). J was trimmed by 8 bases and V by 0 bases; bases with no gene match: 8. The CDR3 loop reads CSARDGVAGVHEQFF. The CDR3 DNA reads as TGCAGTGCTAGAGATGGGGTAGCGGGAGTCCATGAGCAGTTCTTC.

Only a few counts were recorded for this clonotype. The chain carries TRBV6-6 and TRBJ2-7, with 9 bases fitting TRBD2. The CDR3 loop spans 17 amino acids. The germline CDR1 and CDR2 sequences are MNHNY and SVGAGI (reference sequence). With 0 bases clipped from V and 7 bases from J, the junction kept 13 bases outside the gene matches. DNA of the CDR3: TGTGCCAGCAGTTACTCGCCTAGCGGGGAGAAAGGGAATGAGCAGTACTTC. Translated: CASSYSPSGEKGNEQYF.

The rearrangement links TRBV5-1 to TRBJ2-5; D assignment may be TRBD1 or TRBD2 (5 bases each). The germline V and J ends were trimmed by 3 bases and 2 bases, with 14 bases remaining between them. The germline V gene encodes CDR1 SGHRS and CDR2 YFSETQ. The CDR3 length is 15 residues. CDR3: CASSSQGDGQETQYF. The CDR3 DNA follows: TGCGCCAGCAGCTCTCAGGGAGATGGACAAGAGACCCAGTACTTC. Full variable domain (missing parts from reference TRBV5-1 and TRBJ2-5): KAGVTQTPRYLIKTRGQQVTLSCSPISGHRSVSWYQQTPGQGLQFLFEYFSETQRNKGNFPGRFSGRQFSNSRSEMNVSTLELGDSALYLCASSSQGDGQETQYFGPGTRLLVL.

This clonotype was counted a few times. A much larger clone differs by one base, so this may be a read error. The chain joins TRBV24-1 to TRBJ2-1; tentatively, D is TRBD2 (6 bases). Gene TRBJ2-7 matches the end of the DNA better, so the J call may be wrong. CDR1 and CDR2 (germline): KGHDR, SFDVKD. The CDR3 length is 16 residues. In nucleotides, the CDR3 is TGTGCCACCAGTGGGATAAGGGAGGCCCGTGACAATGAGCAGTACTTC. Translating gives CATSGIREARDNEQYF.

This clonotype has only a few counts. The chain carries TRBV6-6 and TRBJ2-7; perhaps D is TRBD1 or TRBD2 (5 bases each). V dropped 5 bases and J dropped 1 base, with 12 bases sitting between them. The CDR3 runs 14 residues. Germline V gives CDR1 MNHNY, CDR2 SVGAGI (reference sequence). The CDR3 bases are TGTGCCAGCAGTCCACGGGGCGAATCCTACGAGCAGTACTTC. Its translation: CASSPRGESYEQYF.

The chain is built from TRBV12-3 or TRBV12-4 and TRBJ2-1, with TRBD2 matching over 14 bases. V dropped 5 bases and J dropped 4; count of bases not matched to a gene: 16. The CDR3 spans 20 residues. The CDR3 sequence: CASSPDSGTSGGGGYNEQFF. The DNA for the CDR3 is TGTGCCAGCAGTCCGGATTCCGGGACTAGCGGGGGCGGCGGATACAATGAGCAGTTCTTC.

This rearrangement joins TRBV27 to TRBJ1-5; TRBD1 agrees at 7 bases. Germline V gene data show CDR1 as MNHEY and CDR2 as SMNVEV (reference sequence). The ends lost 6 bases at V and 7 bases at J; junction bases unmatched: 9. This CDR3 is built from 14 residues. The DNA of the CDR3 is TGTGCCAGCAGCACCGCAGGGGGACGGCAGCCCCAGCATTTT. Its translation: CASSTAGGRQPQHF.

This clonotype has more than one count but fewer than ten. The chain joins TRBV25-1 to TRBJ2-7; D gene unclear. The CDR3 has 12 amino acids. The germline gives CDR1 MGHDK, CDR2 SYGVNS. V gave up 4 bases and J gave up 6 bases, with 10 bases separating them. This chain's CDR3 is CASSAGIGEQYF. For the CDR3, the DNA is TGTGCCAGCAGTGCGGGTATCGGCGAGCAGTACTTC.

The rearrangement joins TRBV20-1 to TRBJ1-5; 8 bases match TRBD1. In germline, CDR1 is DFQATT, CDR2 SNEGSKA (reference sequence). Trimming took 5 bases from V and 2 from J; bases not matched to a gene: 5. The CDR3 consists of 14 residues. Here the CDR3 reads CSALTGGGNQPQHF. The CDR3 coding sequence is TGCAGTGCTTTAACAGGGGGAGGCAATCAGCCCCAGCATTTT.

This clonotype was found a few times. The gene calls are TRBV29-1 and TRBJ2-3; 9 nucleotides align to TRBD1. V lost 7 bases to trimming and J lost 0 bases; unmatched junction nucleotides: 2. Germline V lookup: CDR1 SQVTM, CDR2 ANQGSEA. The CDR3 contains 13 residues. The CDR3, as DNA: TGCAGCGGGGACAGGGCCAGCACAGATACGCAGTATTTT. Its protein product is CSGDRASTDTQYF.

The chain combines TRBV9 with TRBJ1-5; D gene uncertain. Germline V CDR1 and CDR2: SGDLS, YYNGEE. The CDR3 is 14 residues long. The ends were cut back, 2 bases at V and 3 bases at J, with 9 bases in the middle. CDR3 bases: TGTGCCAGCAGCGTGTGGAGTCACAATCAGCCCCAGCATTTT. Protein product: CASSVWSHNQPQHF.

This chain connects TRBV5-6 to TRBJ2-5, with D unresolved. Between the trimmed V and J ends, which lost 4 bases and 5 bases, there was a span of 21 bases. CDR1 is SGHDT, CDR2 YYEEEE, per germline. The CDR3 is 16 residues long. For the CDR3, the DNA is TGTGCCAGCAGCCTTGGTCCCAAAGGTCTGGGGGAGACCCAGTACTTC. Its protein product is CASSLGPKGLGETQYF.

Comments on this clonotype: At one of its ends the junction is not consistent with the germline gene, which may arise from a read error. The J gene is TRBJ2-5, the V gene TRBV4-1; D is ambiguous. Germline assignment: CDR1 MGHRA and CDR2 YSYEKL. There are 14 residues in the CDR3. DNA for the CDR3: TGCGTCAGCAGCCAAGATTGGGCGACCAATGAGCAGTACTTC. Amino acid sequence: CVSSQDWATNEQYF.

This clonotype was seen many times. The gene calls are TRBV5-1 and TRBJ2-1; D unresolved. CDR1 SGHRS and CDR2 YFSETQ come from the germline V gene. This CDR3 contains 17 residues. Trimming shortened V by 4 bases and J by 2 bases, and 19 bases separated the two germline ends. The CDR3 DNA reads as TGCGCCAGCAGCGGCGGTCGATCGCCGCGCCCCTACAATGAGCAGTTCTTC. This gives the protein CASSGGRSPRPYNEQFF.

The chain employs TRBV20-1 and TRBJ2-1; D gene unclear. Germline CDR1 and CDR2: DFQATT and SNEGSKA (reference sequence). Trimming shortened V by 5 bases and J by 0 bases, and 8 bases separated the two germline ends. This CDR3 comprises 13 residues. The DNA of the CDR3 is TGCAGTGCTCCAGTCCCCTCCTACAATGAGCAGTTCTTC. It encodes CSAPVPSYNEQFF.

The rearrangement links TRBV12-3 or TRBV12-4 to TRBJ2-3, with a possible D match to TRBD1 (6 bases). Trimming took off 6 bases at V and 2 bases at J, with 12 bases between the two ends. The CDR3 covers 14 residues. The CDR3 region has the DNA TGTGCCAGCAGCCAGGGGATTAACACAGATACGCAGTATTTT. Its translation: CASSQGINTDTQYF.

Comment on this clonotype: A much bigger clone sits one base away, suggesting this may be a read error. This rearrangement joins TRBV7-3 to TRBJ2-7; D is perhaps TRBD2 (6 bases). The tail of the sequence fits TRBJ2-5 better, so the J call may be wrong. Germline V gives CDR1 SGHTA, CDR2 FQGTGA. There are 15 residues in the CDR3. The CDR3 DNA follows: TGTGCCAGCAACTCCGGGACTTCTAGAAAGGAGACCCAGTACTTC. This sequence encodes CASNSGTSRKETQYF.

This chain connects TRBV5-1 to TRBJ2-3, with 15 bases identical to TRBD2. CDR3 length: 16 residues. Looked up from germline, CDR1 is SGHRS and CDR2 is YFSETQ. V gave up 3 bases and J gave up 6 bases; unmatched junction bases: 5. CDR3 residues: CASSSGTSGGLDTQYF. DNA for the CDR3: TGCGCCAGCAGCTCCGGGACTAGCGGGGGGTTGGATACGCAGTATTTT. Full variable domain (rest looked up from reference TRBV5-1 and TRBJ2-3): KAGVTQTPRYLIKTRGQQVTLSCSPISGHRSVSWYQQTPGQGLQFLFEYFSETQRNKGNFPGRFSGRQFSNSRSEMNVSTLELGDSALYLCASSSGTSGGLDTQYFGPGTRLTVL.

The chain carries TRBV20-1 and TRBJ1-5, with TRBD1 as a possible D gene (5 bases). The CDR3 runs to 15 residues. Trimming removed 4 bases at V and 3 bases at J, with 16 bases between. The V gene's germline CDR1 is DFQATT and CDR2 SNEGSKA (reference sequence). CDR3 sequence (DNA): TGCAGTGCTAATACCCGGGGCCAAGCCAATCAGCCCCAGCATTTT. Protein sequence: CSANTRGQANQPQHF.

This clonotype has a handful of counts. This chain links TRBV4-3 with TRBJ2-7, with TRBD2 matching 10 bases. J was trimmed by 7 bases and V by 0 bases; bases with no gene match: 12. This CDR3 region has 17 residues. CDR1 LGHNA and CDR2 YSLEER come from the germline V gene. The CDR3 spells CASSQDTSGASYNEQYF. The CDR3 DNA is TGCGCCAGCAGCCAAGATACTAGCGGGGCCTCCTACAATGAGCAGTACTTC.

The chain has TRBV7-9 and TRBJ1-2, with D hard to call. Germline V CDR1 and CDR2: SEHNR, FQNEAQ (reference sequence). This CDR3 has 14 residues. V was pared by 3 bases and J by 4 bases, with 12 bases between. Written as DNA, the CDR3 is TGTGCCAGCAGCTTGTCGTTCGCAGCCTATGGCTACACCTTC. Residues: CASSLSFAAYGYTF. Based on the CDR3 plus reference TRBV7-9 and TRBJ1-2, the full variable domain is DTGVSQNPRHKITKRGQNVTFRCDPISEHNRLYWYRQTLGQGPEFLTYFQNEAQLEKSRLLSDRFSAERPKGSFSTLEIQRTEQGDSAMYLCASSLSFAAYGYTFGSGTRLTVV.

The chain recombines TRBV5-1 with TRBJ2-2; D is uncertain. Germline V lookup: CDR1 SGHRS, CDR2 YFSETQ. Trimming stripped 7 bases from V and 7 bases from J, with 5 bases between. The CDR3 is 10 amino acids. The CDR3 DNA reads TGCGCCAGCGGCGGCGGGGAGCTGTTTTTT. Protein product: CASGGGELFF.

This clonotype was counted ten times or more. The J gene is TRBJ1-2, the V gene TRBV29-1; D is uncertain. V was trimmed by 7 bases and J by 8 bases, leaving 17 bases between them. Per the germline V gene, CDR1 is SQVTM and CDR2 is ANQGSEA. CDR3 length: 12 amino acids. The CDR3 region is CSARTVGEGYTF. The CDR3 DNA reads as TGCAGCGCCCGGACGGTGGGTGAGGGCTACACCTTC.